These T cell receptor beta chains were read from a single sample in a study of blood T cell repertoires in COVID-19. Assay: immunoSEQ multiplex PCR; the TCRdb copy retains only in-frame clones and omits some. The sample records some 130,000 clones, approximately 86% being singletons. The sample comprised PBMCs or T cells enriched from blood (not recorded which). The origin of the receptors is a woman aged 50 to 65 who had recovered from COVID-19. Both conserved end residues are part of each CDR3. D genes are given only for firm matches. Size values are once, few and many counts, or a class for expanded clones, and some rows have none.

D gene	J gene	V gene	clone size	CDR3 protein	CDR3 DNA
TRBD1	TRBJ1-2	TRBV20-1	.	CSAKTGVGYTF	TGCAGTGCGAAAACAGGGGTTGGCTACACCTTC
.	TRBJ1-1	TRBV5-1	few	CASSPSGGYEAFF	TGCGCCAGCAGCCCCAGCGGGGGATATGAAGCTTTCTTT
TRBD1	TRBJ2-2	TRBV11-2	.	CASSDTGGPGELFF	TGTGCCAGCAGCGATACAGGGGGACCCGGGGAGCTGTTTTTT
TRBD2	TRBJ2-3	TRBV29-1	.	CSQGGGNTDTQYF	TGCAGTCAAGGCGGGGGGAACACAGATACGCAGTATTTT
TRBD1	TRBJ2-1	TRBV5-4	.	CASSLAGGTYNEQFF	TGTGCCAGCAGCTTGGCAGGGGGAACCTACAATGAGCAGTTCTTC
TRBD1	TRBJ1-2	TRBV9	few	CASSVDLQGAGYTF	TGTGCCAGCAGCGTAGATCTGCAGGGGGCAGGCTACACCTTC
TRBD1	TRBJ2-7	TRBV2	.	CASSEGTGFEQYF	TGTGCCAGCAGTGAGGGGACAGGGTTCGAGCAGTACTTC
TRBD2	TRBJ2-3	TRBV5-1	.	CASSSGLAGGPWSTDTQYF	TGCGCCAGCAGCTCGGGACTAGCGGGGGGGCCGTGGAGCACAGATACGCAGTATTTT
TRBD1	TRBJ2-3	TRBV27	.	CASRDRGHRTDTQYF	TGTGCCAGCAGAGACAGGGGTCATAGGACAGATACGCAGTATTTT
TRBD1	TRBJ2-7	TRBV19	.	CASSTDREIDEQYF	TGTGCCAGTAGTACCGACAGGGAGATCGACGAGCAGTACTTC
TRBD1	TRBJ2-7	TRBV19	.	CASRPTGSYEQYF	TGTGCCAGTAGACCGACAGGGAGCTACGAGCAGTACTTC
.	TRBJ2-2	TRBV21-1	.	CASRTSGNTGELFF	TGTGCCAGCAGAACCTCGGGTAACACCGGGGAGCTGTTTTTT
TRBD1	TRBJ1-5	TRBV6-2/TRBV6-3	.	CASSPGQGNGQPQHF	TGTGCCAGCAGCCCTGGACAGGGGAATGGTCAGCCCCAGCATTTT
TRBD1	TRBJ1-5	TRBV15	.	CATSRPPTGDNQPQHF	TGTGCCACCAGCAGACCCCCGACAGGGGACAATCAGCCCCAGCATTTT
TRBD2	TRBJ2-3	TRBV11-3	once	CASSLDWEGLAKADTQYF	TGTGCCAGCAGCTTAGATTGGGAAGGACTAGCGAAAGCCGATACGCAGTATTTT
.	TRBJ1-1	TRBV12-3/TRBV12-4	.	CASSLREGTEAFF	TGTGCCAGCAGTTTGAGGGAAGGGACTGAAGCTTTCTTT
.	TRBJ2-7	TRBV11-3	few	CASSLGGDYEQYF	TGTGCCAGCAGCTTAGGCGGGGACTACGAGCAGTACTTC
.	TRBJ1-4	TRBV4-2	.	CASSQDSLTEYNEKLFF	TGTGCCAGCAGCCAAGATTCCCTGACAGAATATAATGAAAAACTGTTTTTT
TRBD1	TRBJ1-1	TRBV11-2	.	CASSWGTGEGTEAFF	TGTGCCAGCAGCTGGGGGACAGGGGAAGGGACTGAAGCTTTCTTT
.	TRBJ2-7	TRBV7-8	.	CASSLKRVFPYEQYF	TGTGCCAGCAGCTTAAAACGCGTGTTTCCCTACGAGCAGTACTTC
.	TRBJ1-3	TRBV10-1	few	CASSERRGVGGNTIYF	TGCGCCAGCAGTGAGAGGAGAGGAGTCGGTGGAAACACCATATATTTT
.	TRBJ2-7	TRBV28	once	CASNPPGIRREQYF	TGTGCCAGCAACCCTCCGGGGATCAGGCGGGAGCAGTACTTC
TRBD1	TRBJ1-1	TRBV2	.	CASSLQGRREAFF	TGTGCCAGCAGCTTACAGGGGCGTCGGGAAGCTTTCTTT
.	TRBJ2-7	TRBV28	.	CASSPPPGGRWEQYF	TGTGCCAGCAGTCCCCCCCCCGGGGGTAGGTGGGAGCAGTACTTC
.	TRBJ2-2	TRBV27	.	CASSSTPGAGELFF	TGTGCCAGCAGTTCCACCCCCGGGGCCGGGGAGCTGTTTTTT
.	TRBJ1-2	TRBV11-2	.	CASSSLTGQAHNGYTF	TGTGCCAGCAGCTCACTGACAGGTCAAGCGCATAATGGCTACACCTTC
.	TRBJ1-2	TRBV4-3	.	CASSQEPGYGYTF	TGCGCCAGCAGCCAAGAACCAGGATACGGCTACACCTTC
.	TRBJ1-4	TRBV2	.	CASSENRGEKLFF	TGTGCCAGCAGTGAAAATAGGGGTGAAAAACTGTTTTTT
.	TRBJ1-2	TRBV7-9	once	CASSSLTGANYGYTF	TGTGCCAGCAGCTCCCTGACAGGAGCTAACTATGGCTACACCTTC
.	TRBJ1-6	TRBV30	.	CAWGTGNSPLHF	TGTGCCTGGGGGACTGGTAATTCACCCCTCCACTTT
.	TRBJ1-5	TRBV19	once	CASCRGGSNQPQHF	TGTGCCAGTTGCCGGGGGGGTAGCAATCAGCCCCAGCATTTT
TRBD1	TRBJ1-2	TRBV2	.	CASSSGTGGLYGYTF	TGTGCCAGCAGTTCAGGGACAGGGGGCCTCTATGGCTACACCTTC
TRBD1	TRBJ1-2	TRBV19	.	CASSSSRGADYNYGYTF	TGTGCCAGTAGTTCGTCCAGGGGGGCCGATTATAACTATGGCTACACCTTC
TRBD1	TRBJ1-4	TRBV7-9	.	CASSPTGVNEKLFF	TGTGCCAGCAGCCCGACAGGGGTTAATGAAAAACTGTTTTTT
.	TRBJ2-1	TRBV7-9	.	CASSLGASGEQFF	TGTGCCAGCAGCTTAGGGGCCTCTGGGGAGCAGTTCTTC
TRBD1	TRBJ2-2	TRBV6-2/TRBV6-3	few	CASSYPGDSTNTGELFF	TGTGCCAGCAGTTACCCTGGGGACAGCACAAACACCGGGGAGCTGTTTTTT
TRBD1	TRBJ1-2	TRBV2	.	CASSEGRTGDGYTF	TGTGCCAGCAGTGAAGGTCGGACAGGGGATGGCTACACCTTC
TRBD2	TRBJ2-7	TRBV5-1	.	CASSLGLAGGSYEQYF	TGCGCCAGCAGCCTGGGACTAGCGGGGGGTTCCTACGAGCAGTACTTC
TRBD1	TRBJ2-2	TRBV27	.	CASSLSWDSRTGELFF	TGTGCCAGCAGTTTATCGTGGGACAGTCGGACCGGGGAGCTGTTTTTT
.	TRBJ2-6	TRBV2	.	CASKSSGANVLTF	TGTGCCAGCAAATCGTCTGGGGCCAACGTCCTGACTTTC
.	TRBJ1-4	TRBV11-3	few	CASSPGLKTNEKLFF	TGTGCCAGCAGCCCCGGACTGAAAACTAATGAAAAACTGTTTTTT
TRBD2	TRBJ2-2	TRBV7-7	.	CASSPTSGGSAGELFF	TGTGCTAGCAGCCCGACTAGCGGGGGTTCCGCCGGGGAGCTGTTTTTT
.	TRBJ2-2	TRBV6-5	.	CASSYWEVLNTGELFF	TGTGCCAGCAGTTACTGGGAGGTTTTGAACACCGGGGAGCTGTTTTTT
.	TRBJ2-7	TRBV6-6	.	CASSYSTSNEQYF	TGTGCCAGCAGTTACTCGACTAGTAACGAGCAGTACTTC
.	TRBJ1-5	TRBV30	.	CAWGGGNQPQHF	TGTGCCTGGGGGGGAGGGAATCAGCCCCAGCATTTT
TRBD2	TRBJ2-3	TRBV7-3	.	CASSREATSGGTDTQYF	TGTGCCAGCAGCCGAGAAGCCACTAGCGGGGGTACAGATACGCAGTATTTT
TRBD1	TRBJ2-1	TRBV7-9	.	CASSLRDRERHHEQFF	TGTGCCAGCAGCCTAAGGGACAGGGAGAGGCATCATGAGCAGTTCTTC
.	TRBJ1-2	TRBV5-6	.	CASSLDGPGGYTF	TGTGCCAGCAGCTTGGATGGGCCGGGAGGCTACACCTTC